The text below deals with one T cell receptor beta chain. The antigen is not known. The CDR3 is made up of 13 amino acids. CDR1 and CDR2 (germline): SEHNR, FQNEAQ (reference sequence). Trimming took 6 bases from V and 0 from J, leaving 9 bases between them. The data originate from a study of cytomegalovirus exposure and HLA in healthy donors. Study-wide findings and caveats: Some public TCRs appeared in many individuals, while most sequences were rare. A later analysis showed TCR association rates differing by HLA locus, peaking at DRB1 and lowest at HLA-C. Follow-up analysis later connected one missense variant in DCLRE1C with trimming of TCR beta V- and J-genes. High sensitivity and specificity were reportedly achieved when the classifier diagnosed cytomegalovirus status.

Primers included in the PCR were 60 Vbeta and 13 Jbeta primers. TCRdb's copy holds only in-frame clones and misses some; the assay was immunoSEQ multiplex PCR. Of 300,000 or so clones detected, 84% appear once; the ten largest clones hold about 2%. This clonotype was sampled from a middle-aged woman in good health and CMV-seropositive. The J gene is TRBJ2-7, the V gene TRBV7-9; weak D call: TRBD2 (6 bases). Input material: PBMCs. The CDR3 region is CASRGGTSYEQYF. CDR3 nucleotides: TGTGCCAGCAGGGGCGGGACCTCCTACGAGCAGTACTTC. The whole variable domain, remainder taken from reference TRBV7-9 and TRBJ2-7, is DTGVSQNPRHKITKRGQNVTFRCDPISEHNRLYWYRQTLGQGPEFLTYFQNEAQLEKSRLLSDRFSAERPKGSFSTLEIQRTEQGDSAMYLCASRGGTSYEQYFGPGTRLTVT.